This T cell receptor beta chain was identified during a study of preoperative IRX-2 immunotherapy in early breast cancer. Trimming took 1 base from V and 7 from J; bases not matched to a gene: 7. Per germline, CDR1 LGHNA and CDR2 YNFKEQ. The CDR3 is 15 amino acids. The treatment: preoperative locoregional IRX-2 cytokine immunotherapy. Samples came from a phase Ib trial of preoperative locoregional IRX-2 cytokine immunotherapy. The assay was immunoSEQ multiplex PCR, and TCRdb's table has in-frame clones only and misses some. The sample carries about 43,000 clones, less than 95% recorded once. The material was tumor tissue, obtained after IRX-2 immunotherapy. The V call is TRBV4-2, the J call TRBJ2-7, with 10 positions matching TRBD1. This TCR came from a human donor with breast cancer. CDR3: CASSQVDRGLEEQYF. CDR3 in DNA: TGTGCCAGCAGCCAAGTGGACAGGGGGTTGGAGGAGCAGTACTTC.